What follows are 27 T cell receptor beta chains derived from one specimen sequenced in a study of cytomegalovirus exposure and HLA in healthy donors. With 60 Vbeta and 13 Jbeta primers, the PCR was carried out. Repertoires were generated with immunoSEQ multiplex PCR, while TCRdb's copy carries only in-frame clones and drops some. The sample includes 180,000 or so clones, approximately 84% of them seen just once. The sequenced sample was PBMCs. The source of these receptors is a female donor in good health and CMV-seronegative.

V usage is TRBV29-1 and J usage is TRBJ2-7, with TRBD1 matching 7 bases. The V segment lost 6 bases and the J segment 1 base; nucleotides outside the gene matches: 6. Germline assignment: CDR1 SQVTM and CDR2 ANQGSEA. CDR3 size: 13 residues. The CDR3 DNA reads as TGCAGCGTCCGGGACAGAAAATCCTACGAGCAGTACTTC. Amino acids: CSVRDRKSYEQYF.

This chain uses TRBV9 with TRBJ1-5; tentative D call: TRBD1 (6 bases). Germline values: CDR1 SGDLS, CDR2 YYNGEE. Trimming removed 3 bases at V and 6 bases at J, with 13 bases between. This CDR3 spans 14 amino acids. The CDR3 region is CASSGGLGVQPQHF. CDR3 DNA sequence: TGTGCCAGCAGCGGGGGGCTAGGGGTTCAGCCCCAGCATTTT.

The chain links TRBV18 to TRBJ2-3, with D possibly being TRBD1 (5 bases). In germline, CDR1 is KGHSH, CDR2 LQKENI. This CDR3 has 15 amino acids. Trimming removed 0 bases at V and 2 bases at J, with 9 bases between. The CDR3 DNA sequence: TGTGCCAGCTCACCACCGGTGACAGACACAGATACGCAGTATTTT. It translates to CASSPPVTDTDTQYF.

This CDR3 is CASSLDFSYEQYF. The CDR3 DNA sequence: TGCGCCAGCAGCTTGGACTTCTCCTACGAGCAGTACTTC. The V gene is TRBV5-1, the J gene TRBJ2-7; no clear D gene. Germline CDR1 SGHRS, CDR2 YFSETQ. Trimming cost V 0 bases and J 0 bases, with 4 bases left between them. The length of the CDR3 is 13 residues.

The rearrangement links TRBV28 to TRBJ1-3; D is ambiguous. The V end was cut by 3 bases, the J end by 0 bases, with 12 bases between. There are 16 residues in the CDR3. Germline V CDR1 and CDR2: MDHEN, SYDVKM. The CDR3 DNA reads as TGTGCCAGCAGTTTGGGAGGGCGCCTCTCTGGAAACACCATATATTTT. It specifies CASSLGGRLSGNTIYF.

This rearrangement joins TRBV10-3 to TRBJ2-1; tentatively, D is TRBD2 (6 bases). CDR3 length: 12 amino acids. The V and J ends lost 8 bases and 4 bases respectively, with 9 bases between them. Germline loops: CDR1 ENHRY, CDR2 SYGVKD. DNA for the CDR3: TGTGCCATCCAGACTAGATACAATGAGCAGTTCTTC. It specifies CAIQTRYNEQFF.

The chain is built from TRBV7-6 and TRBJ2-7; TRBD1 matches 7 bases. CDR1 and CDR2 from the germline V gene are SGHVS and FNYEAQ. The CDR3 loop spans 14 amino acids. Unmatched junction bases numbered 2, after V lost 1 base and J lost 2 bases. CDR3 sequence: CASSLGQGAYEQYF. The CDR3 DNA sequence: TGTGCCAGCAGCTTAGGGCAGGGGGCCTACGAGCAGTACTTC.

J is TRBJ1-2 and V is TRBV6-1; D possibly corresponds to TRBD1 (6 bases). V was shortened by 6 bases and J by 4 bases, with 21 bases between the two germline ends. The germline V gene encodes CDR1 MNHNS and CDR2 SASEGT. The CDR3 extends over 16 amino acids. DNA of the CDR3: TGTGCCAGCAGAGAAAACCACGCGGGGGCGGCCTATGGCTACACCTTC. It specifies CASRENHAGAAYGYTF.

The V gene is TRBV5-4, the J gene TRBJ1-2; 7 bases match TRBD1. The CDR3 sequence is 15 residues long. Germline CDR1 is SGHNT and CDR2 is YYREEE (reference sequence). V lost 2 bases, J lost 4 bases, and 8 bases stayed unmatched. This CDR3 reads CASSFRYKGAYGYTF. The CDR3 DNA follows: TGTGCCAGCAGCTTTAGGTACAAGGGGGCCTATGGCTACACCTTC.

The chain has TRBV7-8 and TRBJ1-3; 10 bases match TRBD1. V dropped 1 base and J dropped 0; count of bases not matched to a gene: 6. The CDR3 is 18 amino acids. Germline values: CDR1 SGHVS, CDR2 FQNEAQ. The CDR3 nucleotides are TGTGCCAGCAGCTTAGTTAGACAGGGGGCCAGCTCTGGAAACACCATATATTTT. It encodes CASSLVRQGASSGNTIYF.

V usage is TRBV14 and J usage is TRBJ2-3; 11 bases line up with TRBD2. Germline lookup yields CDR1 SGHDN and CDR2 FVKESK. Trimming removed 0 bases from V and 2 bases from J; junction bases left unmatched: 7. CDR3 length: 18 amino acids. The CDR3 DNA follows: TGTGCCAGCAGCCAAGACCCCACTAGCGGGGGCTACACAGATACGCAGTATTTT. Protein product: CASSQDPTSGGYTDTQYF.

The J gene is TRBJ1-4, the V gene TRBV6-5; D call uncertain. Trimming cost V 3 bases and J 5 bases, with 7 bases left between them. The CDR3 sequence is 13 residues long. Germline CDR1 MNHEY, CDR2 SVGAGI. CDR3 DNA: TGTGCCAGCAGTTATCAGAAGAATGAAAAACTGTTTTTT. Its translation is CASSYQKNEKLFF.

CDR3 coding DNA: TGTGCCAGCGGCATCTCCCGGGACAGGGGTTCCTATGGCTACACCTTC. Amino acids: CASGISRDRGSYGYTF. V usage is TRBV7-8 and J usage is TRBJ1-2; 10 bases map to TRBD1. From germline, CDR1 is SGHVS and CDR2 FQNEAQ. CDR3 length: 16 residues. J lost 4 bases, V lost 8 bases, and 13 bases had no gene match.

The V and J genes are TRBV5-1 and TRBJ1-4, with TRBD1 matching over 7 bases. The CDR3 has 13 amino acids. Germline CDR1 reads SGHRS; CDR2 reads YFSETQ. V shed 5 bases, J shed 4 bases, and the junction held 2 bases outside the gene matches. The CDR3: CASRRDSNEKLFF. The DNA of the CDR3 is TGCGCCAGCAGAAGGGACAGTAATGAAAAACTGTTTTTT.

This chain joins TRBV4-3 and TRBJ2-7; 8 bases agree with TRBD1. With V trimmed by 1 base and J by 2 bases, 13 bases remained unmatched. Germline CDR1 and CDR2: LGHNA and YSLEER. The CDR3 loop spans 18 amino acids. CDR3 coding DNA: TGCGCCAGCAGCCAAGCCTCTTCATACAGGGGGGTTCCCTACGAGCAGTACTTC. Its protein product is CASSQASSYRGVPYEQYF.

J is TRBJ1-1 and V is TRBV10-3; D is undetermined. Germline V CDR1 and CDR2: ENHRY, SYGVKD. The CDR3 loop spans 11 amino acids. Trimming cost V 6 bases and J 4 bases, with 6 bases left between them. The chain's CDR3 is CAIRAGTEAFF. CDR3 in DNA: TGTGCCATCAGAGCAGGCACTGAAGCTTTCTTT.

The chain carries TRBV9 and TRBJ2-7; 9 positions match TRBD2. CDR3 length: 17 amino acids. Germline V gene lookup returns CDR1 SGDLS and CDR2 YYNGEE. J gave up 6 bases and V 0 bases, and 13 bases lay outside the gene matches. The CDR3 DNA follows: TGTGCCAGCAGCGTAGGAGAAGGGCTAGCGGGAAAAGTCGAGCAGTACTTC. It specifies CASSVGEGLAGKVEQYF. The whole variable domain, filled in from reference TRBV9 and TRBJ2-7, reads DSGVTQTPKHLITATGQRVTLRCSPRSGDLSVYWYQQSLDQGLQFLIQYYNGEERAKGNILERFSAQQFPDLHSELNLSSLELGDSALYFCASSVGEGLAGKVEQYFGPGTRLTVT.

This chain links TRBV9 with TRBJ1-2; a possible D gene is TRBD1 (5 bases). This CDR3 is 17 amino acids long. V lost 0 bases and J 1 base, leaving 16 bases between the germline ends. Germline V gives CDR1 SGDLS, CDR2 YYNGEE. CDR3 in amino acids: CASSVGDGAQVNYGYTF. As DNA, the CDR3 is TGTGCCAGCAGCGTAGGTGATGGGGCACAGGTTAACTATGGCTACACCTTC.

The chain uses TRBV20-1 and TRBJ2-7; no clear D gene. Germline V lookup: CDR1 DFQATT, CDR2 SNEGSKA (reference sequence). Trimming took off 5 bases at V and 4 bases at J, with 9 bases between the two ends. The CDR3 consists of 11 residues. Here the CDR3 reads CSAPQAYEQYF. The CDR3 DNA reads as TGCAGTGCTCCCCAAGCGTACGAGCAGTACTTC.

The CDR3 sequence is CASSAGQDPYEQYF. CDR3 nucleotides: TGCGCCAGCAGCGCGGGACAGGACCCCTACGAGCAGTACTTC. V is TRBV5-1 and J is TRBJ2-5; 8 positions agree with TRBD1. The DNA end is more similar to TRBJ2-7, so the J call may be wrong. The CDR3 contains 14 residues. Germline CDR1 reads SGHRS; CDR2 reads YFSETQ.

The rearrangement links TRBV29-1 to TRBJ2-3; D gene unclear. In germline, CDR1 is SQVTM, CDR2 ANQGSEA. V gave up 0 bases and J gave up 2 bases, with 21 bases separating them. This CDR3 has 18 amino acids. CDR3 protein: CSVEDLFGLFSTTDTQYF. CDR3 DNA: TGCAGCGTTGAAGATCTTTTTGGGCTTTTCTCCACCACAGATACGCAGTATTTT.

The V and J genes are TRBV5-6 and TRBJ2-7; 13 positions agree with TRBD2. V trimming: 5 bases; J trimming: 8 bases; junction bases outside the gene matches: 13. CDR3 size: 16 residues. Germline V gene sequence: CDR1 SGHDT, CDR2 YYEEEE. CDR3 in DNA: TGTGCCAGCAGTTTCAACGGACTAGCGGGGGTCGAGAAGCAGTACTTC. Its translation: CASSFNGLAGVEKQYF.

This clone was seen a handful of times. Other DNA sequences in this sample translate to the same CDR3. V usage is TRBV5-6 and J usage is TRBJ1-6, with D unresolved. The CDR3 is 18 amino acids. Germline assignment: CDR1 SGHDT and CDR2 YYEEEE. With 0 bases removed from V and 10 bases from J, the gap between germline ends came to 23 bases. In DNA, the CDR3 is TGTGCCAGCAGCTTGGAACGCTTCCTAGGCCCTCAAAAATCACCCCTCCACTTT. Protein: CASSLERFLGPQKSPLHF.

The table lists this clone with a count of one. V is TRBV27 and J is TRBJ2-7, with TRBD2 identical over 9 bases. The J segment lost 2 bases and the V segment lost 2 bases, leaving 7 bases of the junction unmatched. Germline CDR1 and CDR2: MNHEY and SMNVEV (reference sequence). The CDR3 covers 16 residues. In DNA form, the CDR3 reads TGTGCCAGCAGTTTAGTGGGCGGGAGGGGGACCTACGAGCAGTACTTC. Residues: CASSLVGGRGTYEQYF.

This clone was seen once. This chain uses TRBV27 with TRBJ1-2, with D hard to call. The CDR3 is 15 residues long. Germline CDR1 MNHEY, CDR2 SMNVEV (reference sequence). Deletions cut 7 bases from V and 1 base from J, with 16 bases between. The CDR3 bases are TGTGCCAGCACCCAGTACCGTCCGGGTAACTATGGCTACACCTTC. Residues: CASTQYRPGNYGYTF.

The rearrangement uses TRBV6-6 and TRBJ2-5; D is perhaps TRBD1 (5 bases). CDR1 MNHNY and CDR2 SVGAGI come from the germline V gene (reference sequence). There are 14 residues in the CDR3. V lost 3 bases to trimming and J lost 5 bases, with 13 bases between them. The DNA of the CDR3 is TGTGCCAGCAGTTATCAGGGCCTGGGGGAGACCCAGTACTTC. This encodes CASSYQGLGETQYF.

The chain is built from TRBV11-1 and TRBJ2-1; 9 bases are a match to TRBD1. CDR1 SGHAT and CDR2 FQDESV come from the germline V gene (reference sequence). The J segment lost 7 bases and the V segment lost 3 bases, leaving 13 bases of the junction unmatched. The CDR3 runs 17 residues. CDR3 region: CASSFLRGWDRDNEQFF. CDR3 nucleotides: TGTGCCAGCAGCTTTCTAAGGGGATGGGACAGGGATAATGAGCAGTTCTTC.